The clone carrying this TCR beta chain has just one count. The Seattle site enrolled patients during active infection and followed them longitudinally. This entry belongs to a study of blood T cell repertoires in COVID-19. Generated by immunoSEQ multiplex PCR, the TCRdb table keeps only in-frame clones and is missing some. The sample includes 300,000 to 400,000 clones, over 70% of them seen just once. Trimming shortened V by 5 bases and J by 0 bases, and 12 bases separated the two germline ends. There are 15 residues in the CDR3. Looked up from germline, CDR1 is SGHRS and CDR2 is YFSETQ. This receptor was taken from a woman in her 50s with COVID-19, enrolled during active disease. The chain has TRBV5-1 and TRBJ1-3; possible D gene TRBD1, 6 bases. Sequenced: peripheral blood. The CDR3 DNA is TGCGCCAGCAGTTCCGGACAGCCCTCTGGAAACACCATATATTTT. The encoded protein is CASSSGQPSGNTIYF.